A single count supports the clone carrying this T cell receptor beta chain. Germline V lookup: CDR1 PRHDT, CDR2 FYEKMQ (reference sequence). Trimming cost V 3 bases and J 2 bases, with 19 bases left between them. The CDR3 contains 17 residues. Individuals aged about 18 to 90 years were recruited from 24 US areas. As processed by the authors: Estimates of nucleated cell counts were drawn from the amplification of reference gene primers. The method was immunoSEQ multiplex PCR; TCRdb's version includes in-frame clones alone and lacks a portion of them. That table is the source of V, J and clone size, and D and trimming were worked out from the DNA. Altogether around 250,000 clones are present, 70% to 90% being singletons, with the ten largest covering approximately 2%. The sample belongs to a study of blood T cell repertoires in COVID-19.

The origin of this receptor is a woman in her forties or fifties who had recovered from COVID-19. Material for sequencing was PBMCs or T cells enriched from blood (not recorded which). This chain connects TRBV13 to TRBJ1-1; TRBD1 is a possible D gene (6 bases). CDR3 region: CASSLGAGYRLNTEAFF. DNA for the CDR3: TGTGCCAGCAGCTTGGGGGCAGGGTATAGACTAAACACTGAAGCTTTCTTT.